The rows below give T cell receptor beta chains drawn from one sample of a study of shared clonotypes between healthy human individuals. Data came from immunoSEQ multiplex PCR; TCRdb stores just in-frame clones and leaves some out. The table has about 2.3 million clones, around 93% seen once. Sequencing was performed on naive CD4+ T cells from PBMCs. These receptors came from a man between 18 and 35 years old in good health. Some clones in this sample may be carry-over from other donors' samples. CDR3s include the opening cysteine and the closing phenylalanine or tryptophan. D genes are given only for firm matches. Part of the rows lack a size; the others show once, few, many or a class for expanded clones.

d_call: NA
v_call: TRBV27
j_call: TRBJ2-7
clone_size: few
cdr3_nt: TGTGCCAGCAGTCCGAGGAGGGACAGCCCCTACGAGCAGTACTTC
cdr3_aa: CASSPRRDSPYEQYF

d_call: NA
v_call: TRBV5-5
j_call: TRBJ1-4
clone_size: NA
cdr3_nt: TGTGCCAGCAGCATCCAACAGGGTGAAGGTGAAAAACTGTTTTTT
cdr3_aa: CASSIQQGEGEKLFF

d_call: TRBD1
v_call: TRBV2
j_call: TRBJ2-7
clone_size: NA
cdr3_nt: TGTGCCAGCATCAGAAGGTCGACAGGGCAGGGCGAGCAGTACTTC
cdr3_aa: CASIRRSTGQGEQYF

d_call: NA
v_call: TRBV7-2
j_call: TRBJ2-3
clone_size: NA
cdr3_nt: TGTGCCAGCAGCTTTGGGACTCCCAGCACAGATACGCAGTATTTT
cdr3_aa: CASSFGTPSTDTQYF

d_call: NA
v_call: TRBV6-6
j_call: TRBJ1-1
clone_size: NA
cdr3_nt: TGTGCCAGCAGTACCACGGACGGGTTTGAAGCTTTCTTT
cdr3_aa: CASSTTDGFEAFF

d_call: NA
v_call: TRBV7-2
j_call: TRBJ1-4
clone_size: NA
cdr3_nt: TGTGCCAGCAGCTCCGGACCGAGTAATGAAAAACTGTTTTTT
cdr3_aa: CASSSGPSNEKLFF

d_call: NA
v_call: TRBV7-8
j_call: TRBJ2-5
clone_size: NA
cdr3_nt: TGTGCCAGCAGCTTAGCTAGGATCCCTTTCCAAGAGACCCAGTACTTC
cdr3_aa: CASSLARIPFQETQYF

d_call: NA
v_call: TRBV30
j_call: TRBJ1-1
clone_size: NA
cdr3_nt: TGTGCCTGGAGTCCCCAGCCCAACACTGAAGCTTTCTTT
cdr3_aa: CAWSPQPNTEAFF

d_call: NA
v_call: TRBV7-9
j_call: TRBJ1-5
clone_size: NA
cdr3_nt: TGTGCCAGCAGCTTAGTGATCGGCAATCAGCCCCAGCATTTT
cdr3_aa: CASSLVIGNQPQHF

d_call: NA
v_call: TRBV6-5
j_call: TRBJ1-2
clone_size: NA
cdr3_nt: TGTGCCAGCAGCCCGTCGCGTGGCTACACCTTC
cdr3_aa: CASSPSRGYTF

d_call: NA
v_call: TRBV5-5
j_call: TRBJ1-5
clone_size: NA
cdr3_nt: TGTGCCAGCAGCTTGTATGAGACAGCCAATCAGCCCCAGCATTTT
cdr3_aa: CASSLYETANQPQHF

d_call: NA
v_call: TRBV28
j_call: TRBJ1-4
clone_size: NA
cdr3_nt: TGTGCCAGCAGGGAGGGAACTAATGAAAAACTGTTTTTT
cdr3_aa: CASREGTNEKLFF

d_call: TRBD2
v_call: TRBV28
j_call: TRBJ2-7
clone_size: NA
cdr3_nt: TGTGCCGCTCGATTTAGCGGGAGCAACGAGCAGTACTTC
cdr3_aa: CAARFSGSNEQYF

d_call: TRBD1
v_call: TRBV7-2
j_call: TRBJ1-2
clone_size: NA
cdr3_nt: TGTGCCAGCAGCCCCCTCGGGGCAGGGGGGGAAGGTGGCTACACCTTC
cdr3_aa: CASSPLGAGGEGGYTF

d_call: NA
v_call: TRBV18
j_call: TRBJ1-5
clone_size: NA
cdr3_nt: TGTGCCAGCTCACCATATTCGGGGGGAAGTGGCAATCAGCCCCAGCATTTT
cdr3_aa: CASSPYSGGSGNQPQHF

d_call: TRBD1
v_call: TRBV7-2
j_call: TRBJ2-5
clone_size: NA
cdr3_nt: TGTGCCAGCAGCTTAGCTGGACAGGGGGCGCGGGAGACCCAGTACTTC
cdr3_aa: CASSLAGQGARETQYF

d_call: NA
v_call: TRBV19
j_call: TRBJ2-5
clone_size: NA
cdr3_nt: TGTGCCAGTAGTATGGTCAGGTCTTTGGAAGAGACCCAGTACTTC
cdr3_aa: CASSMVRSLEETQYF

d_call: TRBD2
v_call: TRBV9
j_call: TRBJ2-5
clone_size: NA
cdr3_nt: TGTGCCAGCAGCGCAGGGACTAGCGGGATGGGGGGAGAGACCCAGTACTTC
cdr3_aa: CASSAGTSGMGGETQYF

d_call: NA
v_call: TRBV5-1
j_call: TRBJ2-1
clone_size: NA
cdr3_nt: TGCGCCAGCAGCTTGGGAGGGCACAATGAGCAGTTCTTC
cdr3_aa: CASSLGGHNEQFF

d_call: NA
v_call: TRBV14
j_call: TRBJ2-7
clone_size: NA
cdr3_nt: TGTGCCAGCAGCCTCAATCCCACCTACGAGCAGTACTTC
cdr3_aa: CASSLNPTYEQYF

d_call: NA
v_call: TRBV7-8
j_call: TRBJ1-4
clone_size: NA
cdr3_nt: TGTGCCAGCAGCTTAGCGAGGGGTTTCGCAACTAATGAAAAACTGTTTTTT
cdr3_aa: CASSLARGFATNEKLFF

d_call: NA
v_call: TRBV7-3
j_call: TRBJ2-2
clone_size: NA
cdr3_nt: TGTGCCAGCAGCTTAATGAAGTCCACCGGGGAGCTGTTTTTT
cdr3_aa: CASSLMKSTGELFF

d_call: NA
v_call: TRBV9
j_call: TRBJ2-3
clone_size: NA
cdr3_nt: TGTGCCAGCAGCGTAGGTATGCCCAGCACAGATACGCAGTATTTT
cdr3_aa: CASSVGMPSTDTQYF

d_call: NA
v_call: TRBV10-3
j_call: TRBJ2-1
clone_size: NA
cdr3_nt: TGTGCCATCAGTGAGTCCGGACCCGGAAGTGAGCAGTTCTTC
cdr3_aa: CAISESGPGSEQFF

d_call: TRBD1
v_call: TRBV6-1
j_call: TRBJ2-7
clone_size: NA
cdr3_nt: TGTGCCAGCAGTGCTGGACAGGGGATTCCCGAGCAGTACTTC
cdr3_aa: CASSAGQGIPEQYF

d_call: TRBD1
v_call: TRBV2
j_call: TRBJ2-7
clone_size: NA
cdr3_nt: TGTGCCAGCAGTTCTGTCGGGACAGGGGGCTGGTACGAGCAGTACTTC
cdr3_aa: CASSSVGTGGWYEQYF

d_call: NA
v_call: TRBV6-5
j_call: TRBJ1-1
clone_size: NA
cdr3_nt: TGTGCCAGCAGTTACAGGGGAGGCACTGAAGCTTTCTTT
cdr3_aa: CASSYRGGTEAFF

d_call: NA
v_call: TRBV9
j_call: TRBJ2-3
clone_size: NA
cdr3_nt: TGTGCCAGCAGCCCCTTCCGGGGGAGGTCTAGCACAGATACGCAGTATTTT
cdr3_aa: CASSPFRGRSSTDTQYF

d_call: NA
v_call: TRBV2
j_call: TRBJ2-7
clone_size: NA
cdr3_nt: TGTGCCAGCAGTGACTGGGCAAGCTCCTACGAGCAGTACTTC
cdr3_aa: CASSDWASSYEQYF

d_call: TRBD1
v_call: TRBV18
j_call: TRBJ1-3
clone_size: NA
cdr3_nt: TGTGCCAGCTCACCGGACATCCGGGACAGCGGAAACACCATATATTTT
cdr3_aa: CASSPDIRDSGNTIYF

d_call: NA
v_call: TRBV19
j_call: TRBJ1-2
clone_size: NA
cdr3_nt: TGTGCCAGTAGTGAGAGACAGCCATCTAACTATGGCTACACCTTC
cdr3_aa: CASSERQPSNYGYTF

d_call: NA
v_call: TRBV28
j_call: TRBJ2-7
clone_size: NA
cdr3_nt: TGTGCCAGCAGAGGTTCCGGGACAACCTACGAGCAGTACTTC
cdr3_aa: CASRGSGTTYEQYF

d_call: NA
v_call: TRBV7-9
j_call: TRBJ2-1
clone_size: NA
cdr3_nt: TGTGCCAGCAGCCTGCTTGGGGTATTTGCCCCCCATGAGCAGTTCTTC
cdr3_aa: CASSLLGVFAPHEQFF

d_call: TRBD1
v_call: TRBV4-1
j_call: TRBJ1-2
clone_size: NA
cdr3_nt: TGCGCCAGCAGCCAAAGGGGGGGACAGACCTATGGCTACACCTTC
cdr3_aa: CASSQRGGQTYGYTF

d_call: NA
v_call: TRBV7-9
j_call: TRBJ2-1
clone_size: NA
cdr3_nt: TGTGCCAGCAGCTTAGAGTCGGGGTACAATGAGCAGTTCTTC
cdr3_aa: CASSLESGYNEQFF

d_call: NA
v_call: TRBV6-6
j_call: TRBJ1-2
clone_size: NA
cdr3_nt: TGTGCCAGCAGTTTCCAGCTCTTCTATGGCTACACCTTC
cdr3_aa: CASSFQLFYGYTF

d_call: NA
v_call: TRBV5-4
j_call: TRBJ1-3
clone_size: few
cdr3_nt: TGTGCCAGCAGCTGGGGTTCTGGAAACACCATATATTTT
cdr3_aa: CASSWGSGNTIYF

d_call: TRBD2
v_call: TRBV7-3
j_call: TRBJ2-7
clone_size: NA
cdr3_nt: TGTGCCAGCAGCCCCTGGGGCGGGAGCCCCTCCTACGAGCAGTACTTC
cdr3_aa: CASSPWGGSPSYEQYF

d_call: NA
v_call: TRBV29-1
j_call: TRBJ2-7
clone_size: NA
cdr3_nt: TGCAGCGTTGAAGGCAGGGAAGGGTCCTACGAGCAGTACTTC
cdr3_aa: CSVEGREGSYEQYF

d_call: TRBD1
v_call: TRBV4-3
j_call: TRBJ1-2
clone_size: NA
cdr3_nt: TGCGCCAGCAGCCGGGAGGACAGGGGATACTATGGCTACACCTTC
cdr3_aa: CASSREDRGYYGYTF